Reported below is one TCR beta chain. This record belongs to a study of CD8 T cells in Susac syndrome. RNA amounts of roughly 0.45 to 1 ug underwent reverse transcription with random hexamers. TCR beta CDR3 was amplified by immunoSEQ multiplex PCR. This amplification extended across 54 Vbeta and 13 Jbeta segments. MiXCR was run by TCRdb on the immunoSEQ multiplex PCR reads, yielding one entry per CDR3 protein. Of some 120,000 distinct CDR3 sequences listed, 90% to 95% were seen once; the top ten hold more than 0.09%. In blood CD8+ and CD4+ T cells, TCR beta underwent sequencing. TEMRA cells underwent FACS enrichment and CD8+ and CD4+ T cells underwent negative isolation. Sequencing was done on a sample of CD4+ T cells from PBMCs. The sequence came from a human donor in good health.

CDR3 sequence reads: CASSLAVAKNIQYF. CDR3 DNA sequence: TGTGCCAGCAGCCTTGCGGTAGCCAAAAACATTCAGTACTTC. V usage is TRBV28 and J usage is TRBJ2-4, with unresolved D. This CDR3 has 14 residues. V was cut by 6 bases and J by 0 bases, with 9 bases left in between. The germline gives CDR1 MDHEN, CDR2 SYDVKM.